This T cell receptor (beta chain) emerged from a study of shared clonotypes between healthy human individuals (dated by TCRdb to 2020 to 2022). About the investigation overall: A few men and a couple of women, aged 18 to 49 years, made up the cohort. Between about 0.94 and 8.9 billion PBMCs per donor were obtained by leukapheresis. For each donor, three plates each were used for CD4 naive and CD4 memory, two plates were used for CD8 naive, and one plate was used for CD8 memory. To increase sequencing depth and limit assay-specific biases, TCR repertoire library preparation and sequencing were carried out by different laboratories using diverse techniques. Blood TCR repertoires of five healthy adults were deeply sequenced to estimate repertoire size and the extent of clonotype sharing between individuals.

The donors were healthy, HIV-negative adults who had no recently reported acute infections or vaccinations. Every donor was a Caucasian adult residing in Nashville, Tennessee, USA. Magnetic negative selection was used to enrich CD4+ T cells, after which naive cells were positively selected on CD45RA and the negative fraction became the memory subset. After blood collection by leukapheresis, PBMCs were isolated using Ficoll-Histopaque density gradient centrifugation and then cryopreserved in the vapor phase of liquid nitrogen. Analytical flow cytometry was used to check the purity and quantity of each magnetically sorted T cell population. From each sorted fraction, genomic DNA was isolated and quantified by UV absorbance on a Nanodrop 2000c. Here is what the overall study found, with its caveats: Even with the large sequencing depth, rarefaction of the sorted-subset datasets indicated that sequencing was incomplete. Larger estimated clonotype richness was generally found for naive subsets than for memory subsets. Based on pairwise subsampling, the degree of clonotype sharing among donors was expected to be affected by sequencing depth. Sharing across a handful of donors was observed for roughly 5.4% of naive CD4, less than 4% of naive CD8, over 2% of memory CD4, and 0.4% of memory CD8 clonotypes. The genetic and exposure-history diversity represented was limited by the small number of donors. Sampling was limited to blood, and TCR repertoires in tissue likely differ from TCR repertoires in blood. Compared with non-shared clonotypes, the clonotypes found in all four sorted-subset donors had higher generation probabilities.

The table lists this clone with a few counts. It has no known antigen specificity. Nothing much larger sits one base from this clone, and base qualities are not available. Using the deep immunoSEQ assay, TCR CDR3 regions were amplified from genomic DNA by multiplex PCR. Extracted genomic DNA from each cell subset was distributed evenly across all wells of several immunoSEQ 96-well plates, and each plate was treated as a replicate. For sorted subsets, around 200 ng genomic DNA, equal to 30,000 or so T cell genomes, was loaded into each replicate PCR. The purified libraries were quantified using a Qubit 3.0 fluorometer, sized with a Bioanalyzer 2100, and then quantified again using the KAPA Library Quantification kit. A separate single-read 150-cycle Illumina NextSeq 550 flow cell was used to sequence each immunoSEQ 96-well plate. The original methods were these. Because only junctional sequences without quality scores were contained in the immunoSEQ output, filtering matching that applied to full-length reads could not be performed. To assign V/J genes and CDR3, sequences were annotated against IMGT germline references using PyIR, a Python wrapper for IgBLAST v1.9. Reads were filtered out if the reads had weak V/J assignments (E-value above 1e-6), no CDR3, stop codons, out-of-frame junctions, or ambiguous translated residues. V3J clonotypes were defined as sequences sharing the same inferred V gene, J gene, and CDR3 amino acid sequence. Percentage overlap between repertoires was computed as shared unique clonotypes divided by the size of the smaller repertoire. RTK rarefaction, the Chao1 estimator, and Recon v2.1 estimates of unobserved clonotypes were used to assess repertoire richness. For all TCRbeta clonotypes obtained by the gDNA method from four donors, generation probabilities were computed with OLGA. TCRdb re-hosts the immuneACCESS table, in-frame sequences only. Its copies lack some clones; in the studies checked, an unresolved V gene accounts for under half of them, and the cause for the rest is not known. V, J and clone size reflect that table, while D and trimming were determined from the DNA. Recorded for this sample are more than 2,000,000 clones; over 90% of them occurred a single time. 0.3% to 0.4% of the sample is taken by the ten largest.

From the germline V gene, CDR1 is SGHRS and CDR2 is YFSETQ. The junction shows trimming of 6 bases on V and 7 bases on J, plus 13 bases between the germline ends. The CDR3 has 13 amino acids, counting the end cysteine and phenylalanine. Just CDR3 DNA is preserved here, 39 bases in frame from base 1. The sequencing sample was made of naive CD4+ T cells from PBMCs. The cell subset or site label for this specimen denotes: CD45RA+ positively selected. The clonotype was recovered from a man between 18 and 35 years old in good health. Some clones in this sample may be carry-over from other donors' samples. The chain joins TRBV5-1 to TRBJ1-4; the D gene lacks a confident call. The DNA sequence follows: TGCGCCAGCACCCGCCAACCGGGTGAAAAACTGTTTTTT. Protein translation: CASTRQPGEKLFF.